Following are 13 T cell receptor beta chains from one sample sequenced in a study of regulatory T cells in long-lasting Graves disease. Relying on iRepertoire HTBI primers and Arm-PCR of CDR3 regions, the team built TCR beta libraries. TCRdb reanalysed the multiplex PCR reads using MiXCR and keeps one entry per CDR3 protein. The sample contains 300,000 or so distinct CDR3 sequences, about 20% of which appear only once. The time point here: persistent/refractory GD, antithyroid drugs over 5 years with positive TRAb. The authors made the TCR library using RNA they extracted from PBMCs. This sample comprised peripheral blood mononuclear cells (PBMCs), obtained when the disease was refractory, from a patient treated with antithyroid drugs. Receptors were obtained from a female donor with Graves disease.

This clonotype was recorded many times. The rearrangement links TRBV28 to TRBJ2-5; D gene uncertain. CDR3 length equals 12 residues. Trimming took off 10 bases at V and 2 bases at J, with 11 bases between the two ends. Germline V gene data show CDR1 as MDHEN and CDR2 as SYDVKM. In DNA, the CDR3 is TGTGCCACCGGAAACCGACAAGAGACCCAGTACTTC. Its protein product is CATGNRQETQYF.

This clonotype has just a few counts. This rearrangement joins TRBV4-2 to TRBJ2-2, with D perhaps TRBD2 (5 bases). Germline V gene sequence: CDR1 LGHNA, CDR2 YNFKEQ. Trimming cost V 2 bases and J 6 bases, with 7 bases left between them. This CDR3 comprises 13 residues. CDR3 in DNA: TGTGCCAGCAGCCAATGGACTGCCGGGGAGCTGTTTTTT. This sequence encodes CASSQWTAGELFF.

The genes are TRBV5-5 and TRBJ1-2, with TRBD1 matching 9 bases. V gave up 2 bases and J gave up 7 bases; unmatched junction bases: 18. This CDR3 comprises 18 residues. The V gene's germline CDR1 is SGHKS and CDR2 YYEKEE (reference sequence). CDR3: CASSFSGGQGGGPSGYTF. CDR3 in DNA: TGTGCCAGCAGCTTCAGCGGGGGACAGGGAGGCGGGCCTTCTGGCTACACCTTC.

This clonotype was counted many times. The chain links TRBV19 to TRBJ1-5; D is unresolved. Germline V lookup: CDR1 LNHDA, CDR2 SQIVND (reference sequence). The V and J ends lost 6 bases and 5 bases respectively, with 14 bases between them. The CDR3 spans 14 residues. CDR3 in amino acids: CASSQTGLDQPQHF. The DNA for the CDR3 is TGTGCCAGTAGCCAAACGGGGTTAGATCAGCCCCAGCATTTT. Full variable domain (rest looked up from reference TRBV19 and TRBJ1-5): DGGITQSPKYLFRKEGQNVTLSCEQNLNHDAMYWYRQDPGQGLRLIYYSQIVNDFQKGDIAEGYSVSREKKESFPLTVTSAQKNPTAFYLCASSQTGLDQPQHFGDGTRLSIL.

The rearrangement joins TRBV7-2 to TRBJ2-5, with 10 positions matching TRBD2. CDR3 length equals 18 residues. CDR1 SGHTA and CDR2 FQGNSA come from the germline V gene. Trimming took 5 bases from V and 4 from J; bases not matched to a gene: 16. The CDR3 protein is CASSPGASGRGWGETQYF. The CDR3 DNA reads TGTGCCAGCAGCCCGGGGGCTAGCGGGAGAGGGTGGGGAGAGACCCAGTACTTC.

DNA of the CDR3: TGCAGCGTTAGCCGTCTGGACGAGCAGTACTTC. Its protein product is CSVSRLDEQYF. The V gene is TRBV29-1, the J gene TRBJ2-7; D unclear. The V gene's germline CDR1 is SQVTM and CDR2 ANQGSEA. V dropped 5 bases and J dropped 5 bases, with 10 bases sitting between them. This CDR3 spans 11 amino acids.

This clonotype was counted many times. The chain links TRBV28 to TRBJ2-2; D remains ambiguous. The CDR3 extends over 15 amino acids. The V gene lost 2 bases and the J gene lost 4 bases, with 11 bases spanning the gap. CDR1 is MDHEN, CDR2 SYDVKM, per germline. CDR3 protein: CASSLPNLSTGELFF. As DNA, the CDR3 is TGTGCCAGCAGTTTACCGAATCTTAGCACCGGGGAGCTGTTTTTT.

V gene TRBV7-2 combines with J gene TRBJ1-1; 8 bases line up with TRBD1. The CDR3 runs to 16 residues. V was clipped by 1 base and J by 0 bases; unmatched bases: 4. Germline V gives CDR1 SGHTA, CDR2 FQGNSA. The CDR3 region has the DNA TGTGCCAGCAGCTTAGGGACAGGGCAGGTGAACACTGAAGCTTTCTTT. Protein sequence: CASSLGTGQVNTEAFF. The entire variable domain, with the rest obtained from reference TRBV7-2 and TRBJ1-1, is as follows: GAGVSQSPSNKVTEKGKDVELRCDPISGHTALYWYRQSLGQGLEFLIYFQGNSAPDKSGLPSDRFSAERTGGSVSTLTIQRTQQEDSAVYLCASSLGTGQVNTEAFFGQGTRLTVV.

The CDR3 region is CASSGRRGTGMTSGRTGLYEQYF. Here the CDR3 DNA reads TGTGCCAGCAGTGGTAGACGGGGGACAGGGATGACTAGCGGGAGGACTGGCCTTTACGAGCAGTACTTC. The J gene is TRBJ2-7, the V gene TRBV7-9; 13 bases align to TRBD2. The V and J ends lost 6 bases and 4 bases, in that order; junction bases with no gene match: 30. The length of the CDR3 is 23 residues. Germline CDR1 is SEHNR and CDR2 is FQNEAQ (reference sequence).

This clonotype has only a few counts. The chain recombines TRBV14 with TRBJ1-1; D unclear. V gave up 4 bases and J gave up 3 bases, with 12 bases separating them. The germline V gene encodes CDR1 SGHDN and CDR2 FVKESK. This CDR3 region has 14 residues. CDR3 in amino acids: CASSLWSGDTEAFF. The CDR3 DNA sequence: TGTGCCAGCAGCCTATGGTCCGGGGACACTGAAGCTTTCTTT.

At least ten counts were recorded for this clonotype. The chain has TRBV10-3 and TRBJ2-6; D may be TRBD1 or TRBD2 (7 bases each). The germline V gene encodes CDR1 ENHRY and CDR2 SYGVKD. V shed 0 bases and J shed 4 bases, with 13 bases lying between them. The CDR3 is made up of 17 amino acids. For the CDR3, the DNA is TGTGCCATCAGTGAGTCTCCAGGGGGGGACGGGGCCAACGTCCTGACTTTC. The encoded protein is CAISESPGGDGANVLTF.

This clonotype was seen repeatedly, ten times or more. The J gene is TRBJ2-5, the V gene TRBV15, with D uncertain. Trimming took off 0 bases at V and 4 bases at J, with 6 bases between the two ends. CDR1 is LNHNV and CDR2 is YYDKDF in the germline V gene (reference sequence). The CDR3 is 13 residues long. The CDR3 DNA follows: TGTGCCACCAGCAGAGACATACCAGAGACCCAGTACTTC. Protein product: CATSRDIPETQYF.

This clonotype was recorded at least ten times. V is TRBV27 and J is TRBJ2-5; 10 bases agree with TRBD2. The germline V gene has CDR1 MNHEY and CDR2 SMNVEV (reference sequence). CDR3 length: 16 residues. The V gene end was trimmed by 0 bases and the J gene end by 5 bases; junction bases not matched to a gene: 6. CDR3 coding DNA: TGTGCCAGCAGTTTATCGTTACTAGCGGGATTTGAGACCCAGTACTTC. Translation gives CASSLSLLAGFETQYF.